This is a list of T cell receptor beta chains from one sample in a study of cytomegalovirus exposure and HLA in healthy donors. Method: immunoSEQ multiplex PCR; TCRdb's copy keeps in-frame clones and lacks some. The table has approximately 100,000 clones, roughly 76% seen once. The sequenced sample consisted of PBMCs. These receptors all stem from a woman between 45 and 60 years old in good health and CMV-seropositive. Each CDR3 is given with its conserved first and last residue. Each record gives: J gene, V gene, CDR3 length, clone size, CDR3 protein. Clone size is not always given. Where it is, it says once, few, many or a class for expanded clones.

>TRBJ2-7|TRBV18|16|-
CASSPSVAALLYEQYF
>TRBJ2-7|TRBV6-1|15|-
CASSEMGTDRNEQYF
>TRBJ1-2|TRBV2|14|-
CASGEDPNNYGYTF
>TRBJ2-3|TRBV5-1|16|-
CASSRGVAGRTDTQYF
>TRBJ2-2|TRBV5-1|14|-
CASSRPSGIGELFF
>TRBJ2-4|TRBV5-6|19|-
CASSLGLAGGGWAKNIQYF
>TRBJ2-5|TRBV7-9|14|-
CASSLDREQETQYF
>TRBJ1-1|TRBV5-4|14|-
CASSLDQDGTEAFF
>TRBJ1-1|TRBV6-1|18|-
CASSEPRSGRGIFTEAFF
>TRBJ2-3|TRBV5-1|15|-
CASSLASGGADTQYF
>TRBJ2-3|TRBV6-5|11|-
CASSGGDTQYF
>TRBJ2-7|TRBV4-3|15|-
CASSPSPSSGNEQYF
>TRBJ2-1|TRBV2|16|-
CASSESGRGSYNEQFF
>TRBJ2-7|TRBV7-9|12|-
CSSSLETGVQYF
>TRBJ1-1|TRBV6-5|10|once
CAAGHTEAFF
>TRBJ1-1|TRBV7-9|13|-
CASSSFMNTEAFF
>TRBJ2-6|TRBV9|20|-
CASSDTPSGLAGAGANVLTF
>TRBJ2-5|TRBV15|16|-
CATSRDLQGGRETQYF
>TRBJ2-2|TRBV10-3|15|-
CAISESPSGTGELFF
>TRBJ1-1|TRBV27|15|-
CASTLGWGVNTEAFF
>TRBJ1-2|TRBV9|15|few
CASRKGAGADYGYTF
>TRBJ2-5|TRBV27|9|once
CATEETQYF
>TRBJ2-7|TRBV2|15|-
CASSDSRPGGYEQYF
>TRBJ1-6|TRBV11-1|15|-
CASSLERAGNSPLHF
>TRBJ1-5|TRBV6-5|15|-
CASSYGGGGNQPQHF